This passage covers 31 T cell receptor beta chains from one sample sequenced in a study of T cells in women clearing cervical HPV infection (dated by TCRdb to the late 2010s). Libraries were built with the immunoSEQ multiplex PCR assay. Not all clones reach the TCRdb copy of this immuneACCESS table, which keeps in-frame sequences only. Checked studies attribute under half of the gap to unresolved V genes and leave the rest unexplained. The sample table records approximately 32,000 clones. The ten largest clones represent less than 9% of the sample. What was sequenced was blood buffy coat. These receptors were taken from a woman between 18 and 70 years old with a cervical HPV16 infection that either progressed to CIN3+ or cleared (not recorded which).

Of note for this clone: The read halts 3 residues ahead of the CDR3 end, with the missing end drawn from the germline J gene. The rearrangement uses TRBV30 and TRBJ2-2; 10 bases align to TRBD1. V shed 8 bases, J shed 7 bases, and the junction held 7 bases outside the gene matches. This CDR3 is built from 13 residues. Germline V CDR1 and CDR2: GTSNPN, SVGIG (reference sequence). The part of the CDR3 DNA that was read is TGTGCCGGCGGGACAGGGGTGGGCGGGGAG. Translation: CAGGTGVGGE. The entire CDR3 sequence reads CAGGTGVGGELFF.

By frequency, this clone is medium-sized. The CDR3 end lies 3 residues beyond the end of the read and is filled in from the germline J gene. This chain uses TRBV29-1 with TRBJ2-3; tentative D call: TRBD1 (5 bases). V lost 0 bases, J lost 6 bases, and 7 bases lay in between. Germline loops: CDR1 SQVTM, CDR2 ANQGSEA. CDR3 length: 12 residues. The CDR3 DNA, read in part, is TGCAGCGTTGAAGACAGGGTCGATACG. Residues: CSVEDRVDT. The whole CDR3 protein reads CSVEDRVDTQYF.

Points on this clone: The CDR3 extends 3 residues past the end of the read, so its final part is completed from the germline J gene. J is TRBJ1-2 and V is TRBV18; 11 nucleotides line up with TRBD1. The CDR3 has 16 residues. Per germline, CDR1 KGHSH and CDR2 LQKENI. CDR3 amino acids: CASSLDYVGQGDNYTF. CDR3 DNA, as far as it was read: TGTGCCAGCTCACTCGATTACGTGGGACAGGGGGATAAC. Looking up the rest from reference TRBV18 and TRBJ1-2 gives the full variable domain: NAGVMQNPRHLVRRRGQEARLRCSPMKGHSHVYWYRQLPEEGLKFMVYLQKENIIDESGMPKERFSAEFPKEGPSILRIQQVVRGDSAAYFCASSLDYVGQGDNYTFGSGTRLTVV.

The CDR3 DNA, read in part, is TGCAGTGCGACAGACAGGGGAGGCGGCACAGATACG. The encoded protein is CSATDRGGGTDT. The whole CDR3 sequence reads CSATDRGGGTDTQYF. This sequence joins TRBV20-1 and TRBJ2-3; 8 bases are shared with TRBD1. The missing CDR3 end, 3 residues past where the read stops, is filled in from the germline J gene. The CDR3 covers 15 residues. V gave up 6 bases and J gave up 1 base; unmatched junction bases: 9. CDR1 and CDR2 from the germline V gene are DFQATT and SNEGSKA (reference sequence).

Points on this clone: The read comes to an end 3 residues before the CDR3 does, leaving the germline J gene to fill in the end. The chain carries TRBV20-1 and TRBJ2-2, with 10 nucleotides matching TRBD2. V lost 4 bases to trimming and J lost 4 bases; unmatched junction nucleotides: 9. This CDR3 is 16 amino acids long. Per germline, CDR1 DFQATT and CDR2 SNEGSKA (reference sequence). The covered CDR3 bases are TGCAGTGCTACACTAGCGGGGCGGGGTAGCACCGGGGAG. It encodes CSATLAGRGSTGE. The complete CDR3 reads CSATLAGRGSTGELFF.

As regards this clone: The CDR3 end falls 3 residues outside the read, so it is completed with the germline J gene. The same CDR3 is also encoded by other DNA sequences in this sample. The chain is built from TRBV13 and TRBJ2-7; D is unresolved. The CDR3 is made up of 13 amino acids. Trimming took off 3 bases at V and 2 bases at J, with 8 bases between the two ends. The germline gives CDR1 PRHDT, CDR2 FYEKMQ (reference sequence). CDR3: CASSLGRTYEQYF. The DNA read from the CDR3 is TGTGCCAGCAGCTTGGGCAGAACCTACGAG.

Note on this clone: The CDR3 is cut off 3 residues early in the read; its end comes from the germline J gene. J is TRBJ2-7 and V is TRBV6-2 or TRBV6-3, with D maybe TRBD1 (6 bases). Germline CDR1 is MNHEY and CDR2 is SVGEGT. The CDR3 runs 16 residues. V was clipped by 4 bases and J by 2 bases, with 18 bases between them. CDR3 amino acids: CASSSSQGFGTYEQYF. The sequenced CDR3 bases are TGTGCCAGCAGTTCCTCGCAGGGGTTCGGTACCTACGAG.

On this clone itself: The read terminates 3 residues ahead of where the CDR3 ends, so the germline J gene completes it. V gene TRBV4-2 combines with J gene TRBJ2-3; the match to TRBD2 covers 14 bases. This CDR3 has 18 amino acids. The germline CDR1 and CDR2 sequences are LGHNA and YNFKEQ. The CDR3 DNA, read in part, is TGTGCCAGCAGCCTACATTTGACTAGCGGGGGGGCCGGTGAGACG. Encoded protein: CASSLHLTSGGAGET. The complete CDR3 sequence is CASSLHLTSGGAGETQYF.

On this clone: The read comes to an end 3 residues before the CDR3 does, leaving the germline J gene to fill in the end. This sequence joins TRBV5-1 and TRBJ2-3; a possible D gene is TRBD1 (5 bases). This CDR3 spans 14 amino acids. Germline lookup yields CDR1 SGHRS and CDR2 YFSETQ. The DNA read from the CDR3 is TGCGCCAGCAGCGAAGGCAGGGCCGGTCAGCCG. It yields the protein CASSEGRAGQP. The entire CDR3 protein is CASSEGRAGQPQYF. The full variable domain, its missing parts supplied by reference TRBV5-1 and TRBJ2-3, is KAGVTQTPRYLIKTRGQQVTLSCSPISGHRSVSWYQQTPGQGLQFLFEYFSETQRNKGNFPGRFSGRQFSNSRSEMNVSTLELGDSALYLCASSEGRAGQPQYFGPGTRLTVL.

For this clone: The CDR3 goes on 3 residues after the read ends, and that part is filled in from the germline J gene. This chain connects TRBV14 to TRBJ1-2; TRBD1 agrees at 9 bases. After removal of 5 bases from V and 7 bases from J, the junction contained 8 bases not matched to a gene. Per germline, CDR1 SGHDN and CDR2 FVKESK. This CDR3 spans 14 amino acids. The DNA read from the CDR3 is TGTGCCAGCAGCTTCCCGGGACAGGGAAGTGGC. It specifies CASSFPGQGSG. Given in full, the CDR3 is CASSFPGQGSGYTF.

On this clone itself: Coverage ceases 3 residues before the CDR3 finishes, and the germline J gene fills in the end. The chain couples TRBV10-3 to TRBJ2-5; weak D call: TRBD2 (6 bases). The CDR3 has 13 residues. The V and J ends lost 7 bases and 6 bases respectively, with 15 bases between them. CDR1 and CDR2 (germline): ENHRY, SYGVKD. The CDR3 sequence: CAITRDSTQTQYF. The DNA read from the CDR3 is TGTGCCATCACCCGGGACTCCACTCAGACC.

The CDR3 is CASIWTGSNTEAFF. CDR3 bases read: TGTGCCAGCATTTGGACAGGAAGCAACACTGAA. V is TRBV12-3 or TRBV12-4 and J is TRBJ1-1; 7 nucleotides match TRBD1. The observed sequence ends 3 residues before the CDR3 terminus, with the missing tail filled in from the germline J gene. V shed 7 bases, J shed 2 bases, and the junction held 7 bases outside the gene matches. The CDR3 extends over 14 amino acids.

On this clone: Sequence at one end of the junction differs from germline and may be a read error. With the read ending 3 residues before the CDR3 end, the germline J gene is used to fill in that end. The chain recombines TRBV4-2 with TRBJ2-7, with D possibly TRBD1 on 5 matching bases. From germline, CDR1 is LGHNA and CDR2 YNFKEQ. This CDR3 is 15 amino acids long. CDR3 DNA, as far as it was read: TGCGCCAGCAGCCACGGCCCGACAGTGAGCTACGAG. Translated, it gives CASSHGPTVSYE. The CDR3 reads in full as CASSHGPTVSYEQYF.

A word on this clone: The CDR3 is cut off 3 residues early in the read; its end comes from the germline J gene. The V and J genes are TRBV5-1 and TRBJ2-2, with D unclear. Germline CDR1 is SGHRS and CDR2 is YFSETQ. The CDR3 covers 12 residues. CDR3: CASSADNEKLFF. Incomplete CDR3 DNA: TGCGCCAGCAGCGCTGACAATGAAAAG. Full variable domain (remainder filled in from reference TRBV5-1 and TRBJ2-2): KAGVTQTPRYLIKTRGQQVTLSCSPISGHRSVSWYQQTPGQGLQFLFEYFSETQRNKGNFPGRFSGRQFSNSRSEMNVSTLELGDSALYLCASSADNEKLFFGEGSRLTVL.

A note on this clone: With the read ending 3 residues before the CDR3 end, the germline J gene is used to fill in that end. The rearrangement links TRBV12-3 or TRBV12-4 to TRBJ2-7; D is unclear. The CDR3 has 12 amino acids. Trimming took 2 bases from V and 4 from J, leaving 6 bases between them. The CDR3 bases that were read are TGTGCCAGCAGTTTAACCCGGTACGAG. It encodes CASSLTRYE. The whole CDR3 sequence reads CASSLTRYEQYF.

About this clone: The CDR3 extends 3 residues past the end of the read, so its final part is completed from the germline J gene. The chain joins TRBV10-3 to TRBJ1-2, with 7 positions matching TRBD1. This CDR3 region has 14 residues. The germline CDR1 and CDR2 sequences are ENHRY and SYGVKD. The ends lost 2 bases at V and 4 bases at J; junction bases unmatched: 4. The sequenced CDR3 bases are TGTGCCATCAGTGAGGGGACAGACACCTATGGC. Its translation: CAISEGTDTYG. The full CDR3 protein is CAISEGTDTYGYTF.

Points on this clone: From the germline J gene comes the end of the CDR3, since the read stops 3 residues before it. The chain is built from TRBV7-2 and TRBJ2-1; TRBD2 matches at 10 bases. Germline V gene data show CDR1 as SGHTA and CDR2 as FQGNSA. V shed 3 bases, J shed 6 bases, and the junction held 5 bases outside the gene matches. The CDR3 covers 15 residues. The part of the CDR3 DNA that was read is TGTGCCAGCAGCTTCCGGACTAGCGGCGTCAATGAG. Its protein product is CASSFRTSGVNE. The CDR3 reads in full as CASSFRTSGVNEQFF.

Concerning this clone: With the read ending 3 residues before the CDR3 end, the germline J gene is used to fill in that end. V usage is TRBV3-1 (or the pseudogene TRBV3-2) and J usage is TRBJ1-3, with 7 bases lining up with TRBD1. V shed 1 base, J shed 3 bases, and the junction held 6 bases outside the gene matches. This CDR3 comprises 16 residues. Germline assignment: CDR1 LGHDT and CDR2 YNNKEL (reference sequence). CDR3 loop: CASSQVQGVFGNTIYF. The part of the CDR3 DNA that was read is TGTGCCAGCAGCCAAGTTCAGGGGGTTTTTGGAAACACC.

Points on this clone: The read ends 3 residues early relative to the CDR3; the germline J gene fills the gap. This chain uses TRBV18 with TRBJ1-1; TRBD1 might be the D (6 bases). Germline-derived CDR1 and CDR2 are KGHSH and LQKENI. Trimming pared 5 bases from V and 0 bases from J, leaving 19 bases between. This CDR3 is built from 17 residues. The CDR3 sequence: CASSFIGGLGVNTEAFF. The DNA read from the CDR3 is TGTGCCAGCTCATTTATTGGGGGCTTAGGGGTGAACACTGAA.

For this clone: The read terminates 3 residues ahead of where the CDR3 ends, so the germline J gene completes it. This sequence joins TRBV5-1 and TRBJ1-4, with unresolved D. Germline V gene sequence: CDR1 SGHRS, CDR2 YFSETQ. The CDR3 contains 14 residues. The CDR3 sequence: CASSSDIYNSPLFF. CDR3 bases read: TGCGCCAGCAGCTCCGATATCTATAATTCACCA.

As concerns this clone: The sequence runs out 3 residues before the end of the CDR3; the remainder is reconstructed from the germline J gene. This rearrangement joins TRBV7-7 to TRBJ2-3; 8 nucleotides agree with TRBD2. Germline lookup yields CDR1 SSHAT and CDR2 FNYEAQ (reference sequence). This CDR3 is built from 15 residues. V dropped 3 bases and J dropped 0; count of bases not matched to a gene: 2. The CDR3 sequence: CASSFSGASTDTQYF. The sequenced part of the CDR3 DNA is TGTGCCAGCAGCTTTAGCGGGGCCAGCACAGATACG.

With regard to this clone: With the read ending 3 residues before the CDR3 end, the germline J gene is used to fill in that end. The J gene is TRBJ2-5, the V gene TRBV6-2 or TRBV6-3; 7 nucleotides agree with TRBD2. CDR1 and CDR2 from the germline V gene are MNHEY and SVGEGT. The CDR3 has 13 amino acids. Losses at the gene ends were 7 bases for V and 3 bases for J; bases not matched to a gene: 5. CDR3 DNA, as far as it was read: TGTGCCAGCATCCGGGGGGAGAAAGAGACC. This translates into CASIRGEKET. The full CDR3 protein reads CASIRGEKETQYF.

Worth noting for this clone: The observed sequence ends 3 residues before the CDR3 terminus, with the missing tail filled in from the germline J gene. V usage is TRBV5-1 and J usage is TRBJ2-1; weak D call: TRBD1 (5 bases). V was shortened by 4 bases and J by 0 bases, with 17 bases between the two germline ends. CDR1 is SGHRS and CDR2 is YFSETQ in the germline V gene. This CDR3 region has 17 residues. CDR3 bases read: TGCGCCAGCAGCACCCTGCCCCGACAGAGCTCCTACAATGAG. Amino acid sequence: CASSTLPRQSSYNE. The full-length CDR3 reads as CASSTLPRQSSYNEQFF.

As to this clone: The sequenced fragment ends 3 residues before the CDR3 boundary, so the rest is inferred from the germline J gene. The chain links TRBV6-2 or TRBV6-3 to TRBJ2-5; TRBD2 matches 7 bases. Germline values: CDR1 MNHEY, CDR2 SVGEGT. This CDR3 has 16 residues. The trim removed 2 bases at V and 7 bases at J, leaving 13 bases unmatched. Partial CDR3 DNA: TGTGCCAGCAGTTACCCCGGGCTAGCGGAGCTATGGACC. This codes for CASSYPGLAELWT. The CDR3 in full is CASSYPGLAELWTQYF.

In regard to this clone: From the germline J gene comes the end of the CDR3, since the read stops 3 residues before it. The chain combines TRBV7-2 with TRBJ1-2, with 7 bases fitting TRBD1. The germline V gene has CDR1 SGHTA and CDR2 FQGNSA. Losses at the gene ends were 5 bases for V and 0 bases for J; bases not matched to a gene: 6. CDR3 size: 15 residues. The CDR3 loop is CASSGGTDTNYGYTF. The part of the CDR3 DNA that was read is TGTGCCAGCAGCGGGGGGACAGATACTAACTATGGC.

Turning to this clone: The read ends 3 residues early relative to the CDR3; the germline J gene fills the gap. The chain combines TRBV7-2 with TRBJ2-3, with TRBD1 matching over 9 bases. This CDR3 region has 15 residues. Looked up from germline, CDR1 is SGHTA and CDR2 is FQGNSA. The CDR3 is CASSLTGGSNQPQYF. The CDR3 DNA, read in part, is TGTGCCAGCAGCCTGACAGGGGGAAGCAATCAGCCG.

Comments on this clone: Sequencing ends 3 residues short of the CDR3 end; the germline J gene provides the rest. The rearrangement links TRBV19 to TRBJ2-4; 9 bases are a match to TRBD1. V shed 6 bases and J 0 bases; nucleotides not matched to a gene: 15. Per germline, CDR1 LNHDA and CDR2 SQIVND (reference sequence). There are 19 residues in the CDR3. The DNA read from the CDR3 is TGTGCCAGTAGGACGCTAGGGGGACAGGGAGATCTAGCCAAAAACATT. Its protein is CASRTLGGQGDLAKNI. The full CDR3 protein reads CASRTLGGQGDLAKNIQYF.

Concerning this clone itself: At one of its ends the junction is not consistent with the germline gene, which may arise from a read error. The read finishes 3 residues shy of the CDR3 end, and the germline J gene is used to complete it. Other DNA sequences in this specimen translate into the identical CDR3. The V gene is TRBV7-8, the J gene TRBJ1-3, with D perhaps matching TRBD1 (5 bases). The CDR3 covers 14 residues. Looked up from germline, CDR1 is SGHVS and CDR2 is FQNEAQ. CDR3 bases read: TGTGCCAGCAGAGTCAGCGGGGGGGAAAACACA. The encoded protein is CASRVSGGENT. The entire CDR3 is CASRVSGGENTIYF.

Worth noting for this clone: The read finishes 3 residues shy of the CDR3 end, and the germline J gene is used to complete it. The V and J genes are TRBV19 and TRBJ1-2, with a weak D call TRBD1 (5 bases). This CDR3 has 13 residues. Germline lookup yields CDR1 LNHDA and CDR2 SQIVND (reference sequence). The CDR3 is CASRSRETYDYTF. CDR3 DNA (partial): TGTGCCAGTAGGAGCAGGGAGACCTACGAC.

Comment on this clone: The read ends 3 residues early relative to the CDR3; the germline J gene fills the gap. The genes are TRBV29-1 and TRBJ1-2; the match to TRBD1 covers 7 bases. Germline V gives CDR1 SQVTM, CDR2 ANQGSEA. V gave up 6 bases and J gave up 2 bases; unmatched junction bases: 12. The CDR3 covers 15 residues. The CDR3 DNA, read in part, is TGCAGCGTGCAATACAGGGGTGAGGCGAACTATGGC. Its protein product is CSVQYRGEANYG. The full CDR3 protein is CSVQYRGEANYGYTF. Variable domain in full (rest from reference TRBV29-1 and TRBJ1-2): SAVISQKPSRDICQRGTSLTIQCQVDSQVTMMFWYRQQPGQSLTLIATANQGSEATYESGFVIDKFPISRPNLTFSTLTVSNMSPEDSSIYLCSVQYRGEANYGYTFGSGTRLTVV.

Regarding this clone: The CDR3 goes on 3 residues after the read ends, and that part is filled in from the germline J gene. V and J are TRBV4-2 and TRBJ2-3; D uncertain. Germline CDR1 is LGHNA and CDR2 is YNFKEQ. Trimming left V 0 bases short and J 1 base short, with 14 bases between. The CDR3 has 17 amino acids. CDR3 bases read: TGTGCCAGCAGCCAAGAGCTTAGCCTAGTCGGCACAGATACG. Translating it yields CASSQELSLVGTDT. In full, the CDR3 is CASSQELSLVGTDTQYF.